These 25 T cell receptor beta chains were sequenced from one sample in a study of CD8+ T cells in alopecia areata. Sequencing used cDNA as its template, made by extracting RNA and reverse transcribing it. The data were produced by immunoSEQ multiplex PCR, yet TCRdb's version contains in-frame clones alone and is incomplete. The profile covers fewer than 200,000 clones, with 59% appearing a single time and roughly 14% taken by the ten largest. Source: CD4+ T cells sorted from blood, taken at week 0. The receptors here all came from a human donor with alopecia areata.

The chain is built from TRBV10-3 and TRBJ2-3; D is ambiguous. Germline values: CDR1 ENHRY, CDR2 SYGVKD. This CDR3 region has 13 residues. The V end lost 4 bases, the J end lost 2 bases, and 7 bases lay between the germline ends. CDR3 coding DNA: TGTGCCATCAGTGTTGACTCCACAGATACGCAGTATTTT. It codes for CAISVDSTDTQYF.

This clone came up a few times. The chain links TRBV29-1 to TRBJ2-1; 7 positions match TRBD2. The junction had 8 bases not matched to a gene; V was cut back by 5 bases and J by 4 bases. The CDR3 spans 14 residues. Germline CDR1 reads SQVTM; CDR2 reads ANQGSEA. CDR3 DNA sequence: TGCAGCGTTTTCGGGGGGTTAAGGTACAATGAGCAGTTCTTC. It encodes CSVFGGLRYNEQFF.

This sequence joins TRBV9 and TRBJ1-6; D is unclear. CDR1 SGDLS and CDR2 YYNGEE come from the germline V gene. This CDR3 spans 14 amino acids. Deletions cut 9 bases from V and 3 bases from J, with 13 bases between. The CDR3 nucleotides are TGTGCCACCCAAGGACGGAACTATAATTCACCCCTCCACTTT. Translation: CATQGRNYNSPLHF. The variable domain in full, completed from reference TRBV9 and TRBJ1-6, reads DSGVTQTPKHLITATGQRVTLRCSPRSGDLSVYWYQQSLDQGLQFLIQYYNGEERAKGNILERFSAQQFPDLHSELNLSSLELGDSALYFCATQGRNYNSPLHFGNGTRLTVT.

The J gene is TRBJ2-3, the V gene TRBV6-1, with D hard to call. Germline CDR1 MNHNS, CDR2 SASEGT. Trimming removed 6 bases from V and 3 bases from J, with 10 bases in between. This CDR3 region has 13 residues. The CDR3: CASRPQGTDTQYF. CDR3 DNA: TGTGCCAGCAGACCCCAAGGAACAGATACGCAGTATTTT.

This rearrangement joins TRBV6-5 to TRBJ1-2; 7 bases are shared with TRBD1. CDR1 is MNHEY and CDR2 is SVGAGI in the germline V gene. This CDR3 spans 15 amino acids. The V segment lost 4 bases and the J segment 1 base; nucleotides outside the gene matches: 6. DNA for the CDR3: TGTGCCAGCAGTTCCCCGGGACAGAATAACTATGGCTACACCTTC. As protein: CASSSPGQNNYGYTF.

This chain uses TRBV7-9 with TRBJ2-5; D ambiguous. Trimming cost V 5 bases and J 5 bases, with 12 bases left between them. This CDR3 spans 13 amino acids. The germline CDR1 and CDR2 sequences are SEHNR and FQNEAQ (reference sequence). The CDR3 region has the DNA TGTGCCAGCAGCGCTGGGGTAGTGGAGACCCAGTACTTC. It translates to CASSAGVVETQYF.

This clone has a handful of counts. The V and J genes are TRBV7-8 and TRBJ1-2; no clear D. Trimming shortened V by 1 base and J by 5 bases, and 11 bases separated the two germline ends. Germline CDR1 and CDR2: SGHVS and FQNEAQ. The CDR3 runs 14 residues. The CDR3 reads CASSLDQRGYGYTF. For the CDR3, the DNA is TGTGCCAGCAGCTTAGACCAGCGGGGATATGGCTACACCTTC. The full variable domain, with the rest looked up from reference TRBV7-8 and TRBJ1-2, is GAGVSQSPRYKVAKRGQDVALRCDPISGHVSLFWYQQALGQGPEFLTYFQNEAQLDKSGLPSDRFFAERPEGSVSTLKIQRTQQEDSAVYLCASSLDQRGYGYTFGSGTRLTVV.

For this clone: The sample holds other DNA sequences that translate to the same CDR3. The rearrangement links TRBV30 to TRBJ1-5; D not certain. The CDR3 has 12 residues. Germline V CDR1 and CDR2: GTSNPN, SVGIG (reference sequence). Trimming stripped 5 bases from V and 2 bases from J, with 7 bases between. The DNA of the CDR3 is TGTGCCTGGTCCGGGGGCAATCAGCCCCAGCATTTT. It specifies CAWSGGNQPQHF.

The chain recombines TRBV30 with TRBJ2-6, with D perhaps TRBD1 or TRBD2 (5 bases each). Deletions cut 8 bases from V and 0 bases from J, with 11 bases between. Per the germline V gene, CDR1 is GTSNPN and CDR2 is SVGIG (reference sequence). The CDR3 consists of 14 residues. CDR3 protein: CARDRSSGANVLTF. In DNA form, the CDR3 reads TGTGCCCGGGACCGAAGCTCTGGGGCCAACGTCCTGACTTTC.

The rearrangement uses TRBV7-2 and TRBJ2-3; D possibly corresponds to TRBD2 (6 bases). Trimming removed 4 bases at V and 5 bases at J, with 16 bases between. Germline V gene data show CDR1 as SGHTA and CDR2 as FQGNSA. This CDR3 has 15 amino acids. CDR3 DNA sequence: TGTGCCAGCAGCTCGCGATGGGGACTCCGAGATACGCAGTATTTT. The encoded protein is CASSSRWGLRDTQYF.

The DNA of the CDR3 is TGTGCCAGCAGCCCTCGGGGAGGTTCCTACGAGCAGTACTTC. Protein: CASSPRGGSYEQYF. The chain recombines TRBV7-2 with TRBJ2-7; maybe TRBD2 (6 bases). This CDR3 comprises 14 residues. Trimming took 5 bases from V and 1 from J, leaving 12 bases between them. Germline-derived CDR1 and CDR2 are SGHTA and FQGNSA.

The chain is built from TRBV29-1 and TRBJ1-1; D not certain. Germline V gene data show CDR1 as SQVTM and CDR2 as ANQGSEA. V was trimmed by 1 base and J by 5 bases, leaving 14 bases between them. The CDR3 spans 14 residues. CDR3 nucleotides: TGCAGCGTTGAAGTAAGCAGGAAAGGGACTGAAGCTTTCTTT. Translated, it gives CSVEVSRKGTEAFF.

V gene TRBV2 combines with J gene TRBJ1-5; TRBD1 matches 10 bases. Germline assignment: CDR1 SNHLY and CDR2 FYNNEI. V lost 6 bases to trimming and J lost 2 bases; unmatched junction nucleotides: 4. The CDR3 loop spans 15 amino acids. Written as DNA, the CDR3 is TGTGCCAGCAGACGGGACAGGGGCGGCAATCAGCCCCAGCATTTT. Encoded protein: CASRRDRGGNQPQHF.

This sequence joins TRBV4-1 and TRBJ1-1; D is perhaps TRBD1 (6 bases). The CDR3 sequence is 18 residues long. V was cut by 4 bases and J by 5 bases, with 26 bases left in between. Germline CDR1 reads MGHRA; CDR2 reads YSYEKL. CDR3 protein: CASSLEAVTGYAVTEAFF. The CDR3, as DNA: TGCGCCAGCAGCCTCGAAGCTGTGACAGGATACGCGGTGACTGAAGCTTTCTTT.

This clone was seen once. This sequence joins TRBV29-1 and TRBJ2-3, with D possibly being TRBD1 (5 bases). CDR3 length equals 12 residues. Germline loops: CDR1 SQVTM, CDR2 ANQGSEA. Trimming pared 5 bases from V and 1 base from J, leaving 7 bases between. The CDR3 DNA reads TGCAGCGTTATGACAGGCACAGATACGCAGTATTTT. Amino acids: CSVMTGTDTQYF.

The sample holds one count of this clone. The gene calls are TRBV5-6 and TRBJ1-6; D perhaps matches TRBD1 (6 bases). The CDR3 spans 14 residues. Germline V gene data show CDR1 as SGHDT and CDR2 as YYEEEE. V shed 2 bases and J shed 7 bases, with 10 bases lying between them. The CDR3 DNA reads TGTGCCAGCAGCTTTCGGACAGCCAATTCACCCCTCCACTTT. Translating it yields CASSFRTANSPLHF. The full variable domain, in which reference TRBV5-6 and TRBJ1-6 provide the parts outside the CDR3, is DAGVTQSPTHLIKTRGQQVTLRCSPKSGHDTVSWYQQALGQGPQFIFQYYEEEERQRGNFPDRFSGHQFPNYSSELNVNALLLGDSALYLCASSFRTANSPLHFGNGTRLTVT.

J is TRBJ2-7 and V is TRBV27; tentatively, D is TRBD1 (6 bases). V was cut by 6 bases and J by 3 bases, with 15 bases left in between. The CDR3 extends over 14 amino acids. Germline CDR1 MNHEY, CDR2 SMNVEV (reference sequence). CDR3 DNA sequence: TGTGCCAGCAGCGGGACGGGACAAAACTACGAGCAGTACTTC. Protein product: CASSGTGQNYEQYF.

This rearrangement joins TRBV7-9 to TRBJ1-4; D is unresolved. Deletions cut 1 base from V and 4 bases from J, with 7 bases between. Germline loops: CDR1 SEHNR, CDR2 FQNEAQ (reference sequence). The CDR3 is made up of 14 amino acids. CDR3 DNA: TGTGCCAGCAGCTTAGGCGTCAGTAATGAAAAACTGTTTTTT. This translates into CASSLGVSNEKLFF. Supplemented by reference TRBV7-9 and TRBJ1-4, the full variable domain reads DTGVSQNPRHKITKRGQNVTFRCDPISEHNRLYWYRQTLGQGPEFLTYFQNEAQLEKSRLLSDRFSAERPKGSFSTLEIQRTEQGDSAMYLCASSLGVSNEKLFFGSGTQLSVL.

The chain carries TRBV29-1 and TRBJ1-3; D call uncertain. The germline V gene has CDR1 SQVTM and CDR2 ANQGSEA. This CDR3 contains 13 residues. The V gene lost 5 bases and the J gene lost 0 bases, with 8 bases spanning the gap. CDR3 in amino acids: CSVTQLSGNTIYF. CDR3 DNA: TGCAGCGTTACACAGCTCTCTGGAAACACCATATATTTT.

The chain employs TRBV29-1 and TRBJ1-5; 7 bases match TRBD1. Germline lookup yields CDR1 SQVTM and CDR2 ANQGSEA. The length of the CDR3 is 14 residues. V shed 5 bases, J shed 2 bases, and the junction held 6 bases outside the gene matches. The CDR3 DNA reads TGCAGCGTTACCGCCGGACAGGGCAATCAGCCCCAGCATTTT. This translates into CSVTAGQGNQPQHF.

The CDR3: CSVGQGSTGNTIYF. The CDR3 DNA sequence: TGCAGCGTTGGACAGGGGTCGACTGGAAACACCATATATTTT. The rearrangement links TRBV29-1 to TRBJ1-3; 8 nucleotides align to TRBD1. Trimming at V came to 4 bases and at J to 2 bases, leaving 4 bases not matched to a gene. CDR3 length: 14 amino acids. CDR1 and CDR2 from the germline V gene are SQVTM and ANQGSEA.

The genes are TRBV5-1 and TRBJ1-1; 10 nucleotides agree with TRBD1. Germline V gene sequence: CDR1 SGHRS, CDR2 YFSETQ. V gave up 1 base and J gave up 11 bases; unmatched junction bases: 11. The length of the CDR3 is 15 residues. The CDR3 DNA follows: TGCGCCAGCAGCTTGACCGGGACAGGGGATTTGTGGGCTTTCTTT. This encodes CASSLTGTGDLWAFF.

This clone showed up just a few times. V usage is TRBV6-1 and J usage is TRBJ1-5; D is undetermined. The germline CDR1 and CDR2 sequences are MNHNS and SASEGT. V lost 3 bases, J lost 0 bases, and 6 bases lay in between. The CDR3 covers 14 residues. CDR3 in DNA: TGTGCCAGCAGTGACCATTATAGCAATCAGCCCCAGCATTTT. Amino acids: CASSDHYSNQPQHF.

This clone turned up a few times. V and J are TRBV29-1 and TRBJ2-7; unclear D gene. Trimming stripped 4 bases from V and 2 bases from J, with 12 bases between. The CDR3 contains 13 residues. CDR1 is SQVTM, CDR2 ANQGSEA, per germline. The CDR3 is CSVVLSLAYEQYF. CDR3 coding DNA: TGCAGCGTTGTCCTCAGTTTGGCCTACGAGCAGTACTTC.

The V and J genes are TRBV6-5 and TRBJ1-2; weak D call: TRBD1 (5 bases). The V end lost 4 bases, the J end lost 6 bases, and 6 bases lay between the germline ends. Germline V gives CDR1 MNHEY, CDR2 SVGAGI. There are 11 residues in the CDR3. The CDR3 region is CASSWGDGYTF. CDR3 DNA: TGTGCCAGCAGTTGGGGGGATGGCTACACCTTC.